This T cell receptor beta chain is from a study of CD8 T cells in ankylosing spondylitis. Findings and limits, study-wide: Characteristic, it appeared, of ankylosing spondylitis blood was a TCR beta motif of eight or nine highly homologous variants.

TCRdb used MiXCR to reprocess the 5' RACE reads, holding one entry per CDR3 protein. The sample has under 250,000 distinct CDR3 sequences, 5.5% to 7.5% seen once. This CDR3 contains 14 residues. The V end was cut by 5 bases, the J end by 3 bases, with 11 bases between. Of note for this clonotype: Its antigen remains unknown.

The sequenced sample was blood, either unsorted or a sorted T cell fraction (not recorded which). The sequence was collected from a male donor with ankylosing spondylitis. V usage is TRBV12-3 or TRBV12-4 and J usage is TRBJ1-5; D uncertain. The DNA of the CDR3 is TGTGCCAGCAGTGACGGACCGTTCAATCAGCCCCAGCATTTT. Residues: CASSDGPFNQPQHF.